The 30 T cell receptor beta chains below were found in one sample sequenced in a study of cytomegalovirus exposure and HLA in healthy donors. The primer mix had 60 Vbeta and 13 Jbeta primers. TCRdb keeps only in-frame clones here, not all; method: immunoSEQ multiplex PCR. Of approximately 190,000 clones in the sample, about 80% were seen once. The specimen was PBMCs. These receptors came from a woman aged 25 to 39 in good health and CMV-seropositive.

The sample holds one count of this clone. The rearrangement joins TRBV15 to TRBJ2-3; possibly TRBD2 for D (7 bases). Germline CDR1 and CDR2: LNHNV and YYDKDF (reference sequence). Trimming shortened V by 3 bases and J by 4 bases, and 14 bases separated the two germline ends. This CDR3 has 15 amino acids. The CDR3 here is CATSRLGGASDTQYF. The CDR3 DNA follows: TGTGCCACCAGCAGGCTGGGGGGGGCTTCAGATACGCAGTATTTT.

A few counts support this clone. The rearrangement joins TRBV6-1 to TRBJ1-4; 12 bases are a match to TRBD1. The CDR3 spans 15 residues. Germline V lookup: CDR1 MNHNS, CDR2 SASEGT. Trimming took 4 bases from V and 9 from J; bases not matched to a gene: 6. The CDR3 loop reads CASSVGQGASKKLFF. The CDR3 DNA follows: TGTGCCAGCAGTGTGGGACAGGGGGCTAGTAAAAAACTGTTTTTT.

The gene calls are TRBV5-1 and TRBJ2-7; TRBD1 agrees at 9 bases. The CDR3 consists of 14 residues. Looked up from germline, CDR1 is SGHRS and CDR2 is YFSETQ. The V and J ends lost 5 bases and 5 bases, in that order; junction bases with no gene match: 8. For the CDR3, the DNA is TGCGCCAGCAGTTGGGGACAGGGAAACCACGAGCAGTACTTC. This sequence encodes CASSWGQGNHEQYF. Variable domain in full (rest from reference TRBV5-1 and TRBJ2-7): KAGVTQTPRYLIKTRGQQVTLSCSPISGHRSVSWYQQTPGQGLQFLFEYFSETQRNKGNFPGRFSGRQFSNSRSEMNVSTLELGDSALYLCASSWGQGNHEQYFGPGTRLTVT.

This clone turned up a few times. This sample also contains other DNA sequences that code for the same CDR3. The chain employs TRBV5-6 and TRBJ1-1; 7 bases agree with TRBD1. Losses at the gene ends were 2 bases for V and 0 bases for J; bases not matched to a gene: 1. The CDR3 consists of 14 residues. CDR1 SGHDT and CDR2 YYEEEE come from the germline V gene. The CDR3 nucleotides are TGTGCCAGCAGCTTCAGGGGGATGAACACTGAAGCTTTCTTT. This sequence encodes CASSFRGMNTEAFF.

The rearrangement links TRBV27 to TRBJ2-1; a possible D gene is TRBD1 (5 bases). This CDR3 is built from 16 residues. Deletions cut 4 bases from V and 4 bases from J, with 17 bases between. The V gene's germline CDR1 is MNHEY and CDR2 SMNVEV (reference sequence). DNA of the CDR3: TGTGCCAGCAGTTCCCTCGTAGGGGTCGATTACAATGAGCAGTTCTTC. Amino acid sequence: CASSSLVGVDYNEQFF.

This clone has only one observation. The chain couples TRBV5-1 to TRBJ2-3; TRBD2 agrees at 8 bases. This CDR3 is 16 amino acids long. Germline CDR1 reads SGHRS; CDR2 reads YFSETQ. The trim removed 4 bases at V and 4 bases at J, leaving 11 bases unmatched. CDR3 sequence (DNA): TGCGCCAGCAGCCTGGGACTAGGAGGGCCCCCAGATACGCAGTATTTT. It translates to CASSLGLGGPPDTQYF.

The rearrangement uses TRBV11-2 and TRBJ1-1; D is undetermined. This CDR3 has 12 residues. Germline values: CDR1 SGHAT, CDR2 FQNNGV. The V and J ends lost 0 bases and 5 bases respectively, with 4 bases between them. The CDR3 is CASSLDRTEAFF. The CDR3, as DNA: TGTGCCAGCAGCTTAGACAGGACTGAAGCTTTCTTT. The variable domain in full, with the rest retrieved from reference TRBV11-2 and TRBJ1-1, is EAGVAQSPRYKIIEKRQSVAFWCNPISGHATLYWYQQILGQGPKLLIQFQNNGVVDDSQLPKDRFSAERLKGVDSTLKIQPAKLEDSAVYLCASSLDRTEAFFGQGTRLTVV.

The chain has TRBV7-8 and TRBJ2-3; 7 bases align to TRBD2. V dropped 4 bases and J dropped 4; count of bases not matched to a gene: 11. This CDR3 contains 16 residues. Germline V gene sequence: CDR1 SGHVS, CDR2 FQNEAQ. CDR3 amino acids: CASSSPLRESSDTQYF. In DNA form, the CDR3 reads TGTGCCAGCAGCTCCCCTTTGCGGGAGAGTTCAGATACGCAGTATTTT.

V and J are TRBV7-2 and TRBJ2-1, with 9 nucleotides matching TRBD1. The CDR3 sequence is 18 residues long. Germline V gene data show CDR1 as SGHTA and CDR2 as FQGNSA. With V trimmed by 5 bases and J by 12 bases, 23 bases remained unmatched. This CDR3 reads CASSKGQGWSGLFSAQFF. The CDR3 region has the DNA TGTGCCAGCAGCAAGGGACAGGGATGGAGCGGGCTTTTCTCGGCGCAGTTCTTC.

The chain joins TRBV2 to TRBJ1-6; TRBD1 matches at 11 bases. Trimming removed 6 bases from V and 10 bases from J; junction bases left unmatched: 8. Germline CDR1 SNHLY, CDR2 FYNNEI. CDR3 size: 15 residues. CDR3 nucleotides: TGTGCCAGCAGCATATATTGGACAGGGGGCTCACCCCTCCACTTT. Its protein product is CASSIYWTGGSPLHF.

The chain has TRBV11-3 and TRBJ2-7, with 9 bases that match TRBD1. Germline CDR1 is SGHNT and CDR2 is YENEEA. Losses at the gene ends were 5 bases for V and 1 base for J; bases not matched to a gene: 6. The CDR3 length is 15 residues. For the CDR3, the DNA is TGTGCCAGCAGCCCCGGGACAGGGTATTCCTACGAGCAGTACTTC. Translated, it gives CASSPGTGYSYEQYF. Looking up the rest from reference TRBV11-3 and TRBJ2-7 gives the full variable domain: EAGVVQSPRYKIIEKKQPVAFWCNPISGHNTLYWYLQNLGQGPELLIRYENEEAVDDSQLPKDRFSAERLKGVDSTLKIQPAELGDSAVYLCASSPGTGYSYEQYFGPGTRLTVT.

This sequence joins TRBV4-1 and TRBJ2-7; D not resolved. Germline V gene lookup returns CDR1 MGHRA and CDR2 YSYEKL. V was shortened by 0 bases and J by 0 bases, with 12 bases between the two germline ends. The CDR3 totals 16 residues. CDR3 sequence reads: CASSQEVRNPSYEQYF. The CDR3 DNA reads TGCGCCAGCAGCCAAGAGGTCAGGAACCCCTCCTACGAGCAGTACTTC.

V gene TRBV19 combines with J gene TRBJ2-7, with D perhaps matching TRBD1 (6 bases). The germline V gene has CDR1 LNHDA and CDR2 SQIVND (reference sequence). The CDR3 length is 14 residues. V was trimmed by 4 bases and J by 1 base, leaving 11 bases between them. CDR3 region: CASSTSTGSYEQYF. DNA for the CDR3: TGTGCCAGTAGTACATCGACAGGTTCCTACGAGCAGTACTTC.

V and J are TRBV7-2 and TRBJ2-7, with TRBD2 as a possible D gene (5 bases). V was trimmed by 1 base and J by 4 bases, leaving 17 bases between them. From germline, CDR1 is SGHTA and CDR2 FQGNSA. The CDR3 consists of 16 residues. This CDR3 reads CASSLDGTGSGYEQYF. The DNA of the CDR3 is TGTGCCAGCAGCTTAGACGGAACGGGATCGGGGTACGAGCAGTACTTC. The full variable domain, with the rest looked up from reference TRBV7-2 and TRBJ2-7, is GAGVSQSPSNKVTEKGKDVELRCDPISGHTALYWYRQSLGQGLEFLIYFQGNSAPDKSGLPSDRFSAERTGGSVSTLTIQRTQQEDSAVYLCASSLDGTGSGYEQYFGPGTRLTVT.

The V call is TRBV15, the J call TRBJ1-2, with unresolved D. The CDR3 spans 15 residues. V shed 1 base and J shed 5 bases, with 14 bases lying between them. The germline V gene has CDR1 LNHNV and CDR2 YYDKDF (reference sequence). The CDR3 protein is CATSRVESQNYGYTF. The CDR3 bases are TGTGCCACCAGCAGAGTGGAGAGCCAGAATTATGGCTACACCTTC. The full variable domain, rest sourced from reference TRBV15 and TRBJ1-2, is DAMVIQNPRYQVTQFGKPVTLSCSQTLNHNVMYWYQQKSSQAPKLLFHYYDKDFNNEADTPDNFQSRRPNTSFCFLDIRSPGLGDTAMYLCATSRVESQNYGYTFGSGTRLTVV.

The V call is TRBV30, the J call TRBJ1-6, with a possible D match to TRBD1 (5 bases). CDR3 length: 13 amino acids. V lost 5 bases and J 7 bases, leaving 12 bases between the germline ends. In germline, CDR1 is GTSNPN, CDR2 SVGIG (reference sequence). The CDR3 DNA sequence: TGTGCCTGGTCGGGGGTGCGGAATTCACCCCTCCACTTT. This codes for CAWSGVRNSPLHF.

The chain couples TRBV28 to TRBJ1-2; a weak D match, TRBD1 (5 bases). The CDR3 runs to 15 residues. V shed 3 bases and J shed 7 bases, with 18 bases lying between them. CDR1 MDHEN and CDR2 SYDVKM come from the germline V gene. CDR3 residues: CASSLEIVRAPGYTF. The DNA of the CDR3 is TGTGCCAGCAGTTTGGAAATAGTCAGGGCTCCTGGCTACACCTTC.

The chain links TRBV7-2 to TRBJ2-2, with TRBD2 identical over 10 bases. This CDR3 is 17 amino acids long. The germline V gene encodes CDR1 SGHTA and CDR2 FQGNSA. The trim removed 3 bases at V and 4 bases at J, leaving 8 bases unmatched. CDR3 in DNA: TGTGCCAGCAGCTTCTCTAGCGGGAGTTCCGGCACCGGGGAGCTGTTTTTT. Its protein is CASSFSSGSSGTGELFF.

The rearrangement joins TRBV29-1 to TRBJ2-3; a weak D match, TRBD2 (6 bases). The CDR3 spans 14 residues. The V gene's germline CDR1 is SQVTM and CDR2 ANQGSEA. Trimming left V 5 bases short and J 6 bases short, with 18 bases between. The CDR3 region is CSVTGLPSGDTQYF. The CDR3 DNA reads as TGCAGCGTTACCGGACTACCCTCCGGGGATACGCAGTATTTT.

The chain employs TRBV5-4 and TRBJ1-1; 7 bases are a match to TRBD1. The V and J ends lost 1 base and 4 bases, in that order; junction bases with no gene match: 10. The CDR3 loop spans 16 amino acids. The germline V gene has CDR1 SGHNT and CDR2 YYREEE (reference sequence). The DNA for the CDR3 is TGTGCCAGCAGCTTGTACAGGGGCCGCAAGTTCACTGAAGCTTTCTTT. As protein: CASSLYRGRKFTEAFF.

The gene calls are TRBV4-1 and TRBJ2-1, with TRBD2 as a possible D gene (6 bases). This CDR3 has 16 amino acids. CDR1 is MGHRA and CDR2 is YSYEKL in the germline V gene. V lost 4 bases and J lost 14, with 27 bases in between. The CDR3 spells CASSPRDSAGGMVKFF. The CDR3 nucleotides read TGCGCCAGCAGCCCCCGGGACTCCGCCGGCGGAATGGTGAAGTTCTTC.

In its sample, this clone was seen once. The V call is TRBV30, the J call TRBJ2-5; weak D call: TRBD2 (6 bases). Matching the DNA end better, TRBJ2-7 makes the J call doubtful. In germline, CDR1 is GTSNPN, CDR2 SVGIG (reference sequence). The CDR3 runs 14 residues. CDR3: CAWSPGGGWYEQYF. DNA for the CDR3: TGTGCCTGGAGTCCCGGGGGTGGCTGGTACGAGCAGTACTTC.

This chain links TRBV9 with TRBJ2-1; 9 bases match TRBD2. Trimming removed 5 bases from V and 5 bases from J; junction bases left unmatched: 8. The CDR3 contains 15 residues. Germline V lookup: CDR1 SGDLS, CDR2 YYNGEE. CDR3 nucleotide sequence: TGTGCCAGCAGTGAGGGGACTAGCAGACACAATGAGCAGTTCTTC. Protein sequence: CASSEGTSRHNEQFF. Full variable domain (outside the CDR3, taken from reference TRBV9 and TRBJ2-1): DSGVTQTPKHLITATGQRVTLRCSPRSGDLSVYWYQQSLDQGLQFLIQYYNGEERAKGNILERFSAQQFPDLHSELNLSSLELGDSALYFCASSEGTSRHNEQFFGPGTRLTVL.

In regard to this clone: A junction end diverges from the germline sequence, so it may reflect a read error. V and J are TRBV4-1 and TRBJ1-2; 8 bases agree with TRBD1. The CDR3 spans 15 residues. Germline V gene data show CDR1 as MGHRA and CDR2 as YSYEKL. Written as DNA, the CDR3 is TGCGCCAGCAGTCAAGATCGGGACAGGAACTATGGCTACACCTTC. Its protein product is CASSQDRDRNYGYTF.

The chain is built from TRBV5-6 and TRBJ2-7; tentatively, D is TRBD1 (5 bases). V shed 1 base and J shed 5 bases, with 10 bases lying between them. Germline V gene lookup returns CDR1 SGHDT and CDR2 YYEEEE. The length of the CDR3 is 13 residues. CDR3 nucleotides: TGTGCCAGCAGCTTGTTTCTCAGGGACGAGCAGTACTTC. As protein: CASSLFLRDEQYF.

The J gene is TRBJ1-2, the V gene TRBV30; no definite D call. This CDR3 has 9 amino acids. V was clipped by 3 bases and J by 8 bases, with 4 bases between them. CDR1 and CDR2 from the germline V gene are GTSNPN and SVGIG (reference sequence). The CDR3 protein is CAWRSGYTF. CDR3 DNA: TGTGCCTGGAGAAGCGGCTACACCTTC.

This clone was detected only a few times. The chain combines TRBV13 with TRBJ1-1; D is ambiguous. Between the trimmed V and J ends, which lost 5 bases and 2 bases, there was a span of 9 bases. Germline CDR1 and CDR2: PRHDT and FYEKMQ (reference sequence). This CDR3 has 13 amino acids. The CDR3 region is CASSVRTNTEAFF. CDR3 nucleotide sequence: TGTGCCAGCAGCGTGAGAACTAACACTGAAGCTTTCTTT.

The chain employs TRBV27 and TRBJ1-1; 10 positions agree with TRBD1. The CDR3 contains 15 residues. The germline gives CDR1 MNHEY, CDR2 SMNVEV (reference sequence). The V segment lost 9 bases and the J segment 6 bases; nucleotides outside the gene matches: 13. CDR3 in amino acids: CARSGQGEFSPEAFF. The DNA of the CDR3 is TGTGCCAGGTCTGGACAGGGGGAATTTAGCCCTGAAGCTTTCTTT.

The V gene is TRBV7-6, the J gene TRBJ1-6; D is undetermined. CDR3 size: 18 residues. The V end lost 5 bases, the J end lost 0 bases, and 17 bases lay between the germline ends. Germline V gives CDR1 SGHVS, CDR2 FNYEAQ. CDR3 sequence (DNA): TGTGCCAGCAGCCCCACATGGGGAGGGAGCTCCTATAATTCACCCCTCCACTTT. Translating gives CASSPTWGGSSYNSPLHF.

The V gene is TRBV5-1, the J gene TRBJ1-1; TRBD1 agrees at 7 bases. The ends lost 4 bases at V and 5 bases at J; junction bases unmatched: 5. Germline loops: CDR1 SGHRS, CDR2 YFSETQ. The CDR3 is made up of 13 amino acids. The CDR3, as DNA: TGCGCCAGCAGCCCAGGGGGGTATACTGAAGCTTTCTTT. Encoded protein: CASSPGGYTEAFF.